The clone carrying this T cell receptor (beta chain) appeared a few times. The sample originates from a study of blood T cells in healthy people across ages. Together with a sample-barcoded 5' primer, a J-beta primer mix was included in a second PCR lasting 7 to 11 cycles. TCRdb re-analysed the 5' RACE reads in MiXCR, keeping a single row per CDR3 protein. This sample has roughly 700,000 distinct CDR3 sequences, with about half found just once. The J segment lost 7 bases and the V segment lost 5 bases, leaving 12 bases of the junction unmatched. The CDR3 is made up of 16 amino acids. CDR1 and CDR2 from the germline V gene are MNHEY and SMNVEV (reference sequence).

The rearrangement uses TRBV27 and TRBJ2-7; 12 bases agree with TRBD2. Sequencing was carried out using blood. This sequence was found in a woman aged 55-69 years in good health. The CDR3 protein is CASSPRTSGTGNEQYF. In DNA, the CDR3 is TGTGCCAGCAGTCCACGGACTAGCGGGACGGGTAATGAGCAGTACTTC.